This T cell receptor beta chain was observed in a study of blood T cell repertoires in COVID-19. About the research overall: There were acute and convalescent COVID-19 samples, and they came from the United States, Italy and Spain.

Produced via immunoSEQ multiplex PCR; TCRdb's table is partial and in-frame only. Altogether about 100,000 clones are present, about 84% being singletons, with the ten largest covering roughly 13%. Germline loops: CDR1 MNHEY, CDR2 SVGAGI. The CDR3 contains 15 residues. V was cut by 2 bases and J by 3 bases, with 13 bases left in between. The source is a human donor in a cohort sampled during active COVID-19. Sequencing was carried out using peripheral blood. The chain has TRBV6-5 and TRBJ1-2; a weak D match, TRBD1 (5 bases). The CDR3 DNA is TGTGCCAGCAGTTACCCAGGCCGGGGGGACTATGGCTACACCTTC. This gives the protein CASSYPGRGDYGYTF.